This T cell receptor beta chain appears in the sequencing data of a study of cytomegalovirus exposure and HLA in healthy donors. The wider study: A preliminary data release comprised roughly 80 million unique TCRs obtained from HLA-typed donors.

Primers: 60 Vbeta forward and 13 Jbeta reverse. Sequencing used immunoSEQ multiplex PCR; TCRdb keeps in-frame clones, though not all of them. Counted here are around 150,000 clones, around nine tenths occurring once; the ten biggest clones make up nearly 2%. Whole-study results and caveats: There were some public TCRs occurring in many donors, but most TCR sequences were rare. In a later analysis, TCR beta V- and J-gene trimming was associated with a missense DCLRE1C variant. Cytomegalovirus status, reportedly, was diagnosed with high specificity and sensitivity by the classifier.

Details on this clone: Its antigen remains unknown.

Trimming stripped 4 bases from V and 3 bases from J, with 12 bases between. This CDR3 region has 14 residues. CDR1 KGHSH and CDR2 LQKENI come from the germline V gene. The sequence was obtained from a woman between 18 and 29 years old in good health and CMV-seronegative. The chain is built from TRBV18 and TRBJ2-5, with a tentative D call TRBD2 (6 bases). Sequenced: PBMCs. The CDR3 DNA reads TGTGCCAGCTCACTCTCCGGGGGAGAAGAGACCCAGTACTTC. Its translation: CASSLSGGEETQYF.